These T cell receptor beta chains were read from a single sample in a study of OX40 agonist ivuxolimab in advanced cancers. Produced via immunoSEQ multiplex PCR; TCRdb's table is partial and in-frame only. The repertoire consists of about 70,000 clones, with roughly 91% occurring once and the leading ten covering approximately 13%. The sample consisted of CD4+ or CD8+ T cells sorted from blood, taken in a trial of the OX40 agonist ivuxolimab. The receptors were gathered from an adult with an advanced solid tumor such as melanoma, head and neck, liver or kidney cancer. CDR3s include the opening cysteine and the closing phenylalanine or tryptophan. The order of the fields is D gene, clone size, J gene, V gene, CDR3 protein, CDR3 DNA. The D gene is left open where the match is weak. Size is omitted from some rows. Given values are once, few, many or a class for expanded clones.

TRBD1,once,TRBJ1-5,TRBV28,CASSPYRGQIQPQHF,TGTGCCAGCAGTCCGTACAGGGGGCAGATTCAGCCCCAGCATTTT
-,-,TRBJ2-7,TRBV10-3,CAISPGFSYEQYF,TGTGCCATCAGTCCAGGGTTCTCCTACGAGCAGTACTTC
-,few,TRBJ1-5,TRBV6-1,CASSVWGAQPQHF,TGTGCCAGCAGTGTTTGGGGGGCCCAGCCCCAGCATTTT
-,once,TRBJ1-5,TRBV6-5,CASSYIGFNQPQHF,TGTGCCAGCAGTTACATCGGTTTTAATCAGCCCCAGCATTTT
-,-,TRBJ1-1,TRBV14,CASSGVTEAFF,TGTGCCAGCAGCGGGGTAACTGAAGCTTTCTTT
TRBD2,-,TRBJ2-1,TRBV4-1,CASSHPGLAGNEQFF,TGCGCCAGCAGCCATCCGGGACTAGCGGGCAATGAGCAGTTCTTC
-,-,TRBJ2-7,TRBV27,CASRGGSSYEQYF,TGTGCCAGCAGGGGGGGTTCCTCCTACGAGCAGTACTTC
-,-,TRBJ2-2,TRBV5-1,CASSLAPGAGISTGELFF,TGCGCCAGCAGCTTGGCACCAGGGGCAGGTATTAGCACCGGGGAGCTGTTTTTT
-,-,TRBJ1-6,TRBV7-8,CASSLPSGTGNSPLHF,TGTGCCAGCAGCTTACCGTCCGGGACCGGTAATTCACCCCTCCACTTT
TRBD2,-,TRBJ2-3,TRBV5-6,CASSAFGLASTDTQYF,TGTGCCAGCAGCGCCTTTGGACTAGCTAGCACAGATACGCAGTATTTT
-,-,TRBJ1-2,TRBV28,CASTRGRNYGYTF,TGTGCCAGCACCCGAGGCCGGAACTATGGCTACACCTTC
TRBD1,-,TRBJ2-1,TRBV2,CASSEEGQGYNEQFF,TGTGCCAGCAGTGAAGAGGGACAGGGGTACAATGAGCAGTTCTTC
-,-,TRBJ2-2,TRBV27,CASSLPGTTNTGELFF,TGTGCCAGCAGTTTACCCGGTACCACGAACACCGGGGAGCTGTTTTTT
-,-,TRBJ2-7,TRBV10-3,CATEEGYEQYF,TGTGCCACCGAGGAGGGATACGAGCAGTACTTC
-,-,TRBJ2-7,TRBV7-7,CADRDRTYEQYF,TGTGCTGACCGGGATCGAACCTACGAGCAGTACTTC
-,-,TRBJ2-3,TRBV7-3,CASSPPSGTSRETDTQYF,TGTGCCAGCAGCCCTCCGTCCGGTACTAGCCGGGAGACAGATACGCAGTATTTT
TRBD1,-,TRBJ2-7,TRBV11-3,CASSFQISGGWGTYEQYF,TGTGCCAGCAGCTTCCAGATATCAGGGGGCTGGGGGACCTACGAGCAGTACTTC
-,once,TRBJ2-3,TRBV19,CASRAETRTQYF,TGTGCCAGTAGAGCGGAGACTAGGACGCAGTATTTT
-,few,TRBJ1-1,TRBV9,CASSPVGGDTEAFF,TGTGCCAGCAGCCCCGTAGGGGGGGACACTGAAGCTTTCTTT
-,-,TRBJ1-2,TRBV9,CASSVGGRDNYGYTF,TGTGCCAGCAGCGTAGGCGGCAGAGATAACTATGGCTACACCTTC
TRBD2,-,TRBJ2-1,TRBV6-1,CAIWGTSGYDNEQFF,TGTGCCATTTGGGGGACTAGCGGGTATGACAATGAGCAGTTCTTC
-,-,TRBJ1-5,TRBV5-1,CASSLEGGKANQPQHF,TGCGCCAGCAGCTTGGAGGGAGGGAAGGCCAATCAGCCCCAGCATTTT
TRBD2,-,TRBJ2-7,TRBV6-1,CASSEQAGSSYEQYF,TGTGCCAGCAGTGAACAAGCGGGGAGCTCCTACGAGCAGTACTTC
-,-,TRBJ2-6,TRBV5-1,CASSLASSSSGANVLTF,TGCGCCAGCAGCTTGGCTAGCTCGAGCTCTGGGGCCAACGTCCTGACTTTC
TRBD2,-,TRBJ2-7,TRBV5-6,CASSLSGRPPYEQHF,TGTGCCAGTAGCCTTAGCGGGAGGCCCCCCTACGAGCAGCACTTC
TRBD1,-,TRBJ2-7,TRBV4-1,CASSQGPTGGGEQYF,TGCGCCAGCAGCCAAGGCCCGACAGGGGGCGGAGAGCAGTACTTC
TRBD1,-,TRBJ2-5,TRBV10-3,CAIRPRDSLQETQYF,TGTGCCATCCGACCCAGGGACAGCTTACAAGAGACCCAGTACTTC
TRBD2,-,TRBJ2-7,TRBV13,CASSLDAGAAGEQYF,TGTGCCAGCAGCTTAGATGCGGGAGCCGCCGGCGAGCAGTACTTC
-,-,TRBJ2-7,TRBV29-1,CSGLPPGAYEQYF,TGCAGCGGCCTTCCCCCGGGAGCCTACGAGCAGTACTTC
-,-,TRBJ1-6,TRBV27,CASSPLGAGLPPLHF,TGTGCCAGCAGTCCCCTAGGGGCGGGGTTGCCACCCCTCCACTTT
TRBD2,-,TRBJ2-5,TRBV4-1,CASSQDNGLAGAETQYF,TGCGCCAGCAGCCAAGATAACGGACTAGCGGGAGCGGAGACCCAGTACTTC
TRBD1,-,TRBJ2-3,TRBV18,CASSKDRVADTQYF,TGTGCCAGCTCAAAAGACAGGGTCGCAGATACGCAGTATTTT
-,-,TRBJ1-5,TRBV7-8,CASSRLGGGDQPQHF,TGTGCCAGCAGCCGCCTCGGAGGGGGTGATCAGCCCCAGCATTTT
TRBD2,-,TRBJ2-2,TRBV7-7,CASSLSGSTNTGELFF,TGTGCTAGCAGCCTTAGCGGGAGTACGAACACCGGGGAGCTGTTTTTT
-,-,TRBJ1-1,TRBV4-2,CASSSRVGGNTEAFF,TGTGCCAGCAGCTCCCGGGTGGGGGGGAACACTGAAGCTTTCTTT